Shown below are 20 T cell receptor beta chains from a single sample sequenced in a study of response to subunit inactivated influenza vaccine (dated by TCRdb to the late 2010s). Receptors were amplified or captured by RT-PCR. Instrument used: Illumina HiSeq 2500. The public reads were quality trimmed at Q25 with fastp and then assembled into clones with MiXCR by TCRdb, keeping productive beta chains. Every distinct CDR3 protein forms one entry, paired with its most common genes and DNA. This sample gives just under 550,000 distinct CDR3 sequences in total; approximately 20% of them show up just once. 2.5% to 3.5% of the sample is taken by the ten largest. These data were likewise used in another study, on T cells expressing NK-cell markers. As the second publication notes: TCR beta cDNA libraries were made by 5'RACE template switching that added a universal primer site and unique molecular identifiers.

Sequenced here: CD4+ T cells sorted from PBMCs, sampled about 13 days after vaccination. Every receptor here comes from a man aged 45-65 years who received an inactivated influenza vaccine. Donor details come from another sample of the same person, matched by shared clones.

This clonotype has just a few counts. The chain carries TRBV29-1 and TRBJ2-7; a possible D gene is TRBD1 (5 bases). The CDR3 is made up of 16 amino acids. Germline V lookup: CDR1 SQVTM, CDR2 ANQGSEA. The V end was cut by 4 bases, the J end by 7 bases, with 26 bases between. The CDR3: CSVGGSPGRYTGEQYF. CDR3 DNA: TGCAGCGTTGGGGGCAGTCCGGGCCGATATACGGGTGAGCAGTACTTC.

This rearrangement joins TRBV4-1 to TRBJ1-6; a possible D gene is TRBD1 (5 bases). Germline loops: CDR1 MGHRA, CDR2 YSYEKL. This CDR3 region has 15 residues. The ends were cut back, 1 base at V and 7 bases at J, with 11 bases in the middle. The CDR3 spells CASSQGGGLNSPLHF. CDR3 sequence (DNA): TGCGCCAGCAGCCAAGGGGGGGGGTTGAATTCACCCCTCCACTTT.

The J gene is TRBJ2-2, the V gene TRBV10-3, with 9 bases lining up with TRBD1. Germline CDR1 and CDR2: ENHRY and SYGVKD. CDR3 length: 13 residues. J gave up 5 bases and V 10 bases, and 5 bases lay outside the gene matches. The CDR3 bases are TGTGCCACCCGACAGGGGGAAACCGGGGAGCTGTTTTTT. This gives the protein CATRQGETGELFF.

The CDR3 is CATSDETPGIQYF. The CDR3 coding sequence is TGTGCCACCAGTGATGAGACCCCAGGCATTCAGTACTTC. This chain joins TRBV24-1 and TRBJ2-4; no firm D call. The V and J ends lost 3 bases and 9 bases respectively, with 11 bases between them. The CDR3 runs to 13 residues. The V gene's germline CDR1 is KGHDR and CDR2 SFDVKD.

This sequence joins TRBV20-1 and TRBJ2-7; a weak D match, TRBD1 (5 bases). The CDR3 spans 13 residues. CDR1 and CDR2 (germline): DFQATT, SNEGSKA (reference sequence). V shed 4 bases and J shed 3 bases, with 13 bases lying between them. The CDR3 DNA reads as TGCAGTGCTAACCCGGAAAGGGGCTACGAGCAGTACTTC. Its translation is CSANPERGYEQYF.

This chain connects TRBV7-8 to TRBJ2-2, with D hard to call. V lost 2 bases to trimming and J lost 5 bases, with 9 bases between them. The CDR3 runs to 14 residues. CDR1 SGHVS and CDR2 FQNEAQ come from the germline V gene. DNA for the CDR3: TGTGCCAGCAGCTTATGGGCAGGAACCGGGGAGCTGTTTTTT. It codes for CASSLWAGTGELFF.

This chain uses TRBV5-1 with TRBJ2-1, with 9 bases that match TRBD1. CDR1 is SGHRS, CDR2 YFSETQ, per germline. This CDR3 comprises 13 residues. V shed 3 bases and J 7 bases; nucleotides not matched to a gene: 2. The CDR3 loop is CASSWDRANEQFF. CDR3 sequence (DNA): TGCGCCAGCAGCTGGGACAGGGCTAATGAGCAGTTCTTC.

V gene TRBV3-1 combines with J gene TRBJ2-7; D unclear. This CDR3 has 13 amino acids. Germline values: CDR1 LGHDT, CDR2 YNNKEL (reference sequence). The germline V and J ends were trimmed by 4 bases and 10 bases, with 17 bases remaining between them. In nucleotides, the CDR3 is TGTGCCAGCAGCCCCGCGTCGCGATCGTTACAGTACTTC. Its protein is CASSPASRSLQYF.

This clonotype was observed a few times. The chain has TRBV10-3 and TRBJ1-1, with D possibly TRBD1 on 6 matching bases. Germline CDR1 reads ENHRY; CDR2 reads SYGVKD. CDR3 size: 15 residues. The V end lost 10 bases, the J end lost 0 bases, and 18 bases lay between the germline ends. The CDR3 sequence is CATLQTGRMNTEAFF. For the CDR3, the DNA is TGTGCCACCCTACAAACAGGGAGGATGAACACTGAAGCTTTCTTT.

The V gene is TRBV19, the J gene TRBJ1-5, with D uncertain. Trimming cost V 5 bases and J 5 bases, with 16 bases left between them. CDR3 length equals 15 residues. Germline CDR1 and CDR2: LNHDA and SQIVND (reference sequence). The CDR3 sequence is CASSVYWGDDQPQHF. The DNA for the CDR3 is TGTGCCAGTAGTGTCTATTGGGGTGACGATCAGCCCCAGCATTTT.

This clonotype was observed a few times. J is TRBJ2-4 and V is TRBV14; D unresolved. The CDR3 contains 13 residues. V gave up 1 base and J gave up 6 bases, with 7 bases separating them. The germline V gene has CDR1 SGHDN and CDR2 FVKESK. Written as DNA, the CDR3 is TGTGCCAGCAGCCAAGGGAACGGAAACATTCAGTACTTC. Protein product: CASSQGNGNIQYF.

V usage is TRBV28 and J usage is TRBJ2-2; D ambiguous. The CDR3 has 12 residues. Germline assignment: CDR1 MDHEN and CDR2 SYDVKM. V lost 10 bases and J lost 7, with 13 bases in between. DNA of the CDR3: TGTGCCACCCCAACGTGGGGCGGGGAGCTGTTTTTT. Translation: CATPTWGGELFF.

The V call is TRBV29-1, the J call TRBJ2-7, with TRBD2 identical over 15 bases. CDR1 and CDR2 from the germline V gene are SQVTM and ANQGSEA. The V and J ends lost 7 bases and 2 bases, in that order; junction bases with no gene match: 12. The length of the CDR3 is 17 residues. Here the CDR3 reads CSGAGTSGGRGTYEQYF. The DNA of the CDR3 is TGCAGCGGAGCCGGGACTAGCGGGGGGAGGGGGACCTACGAGCAGTACTTC.

The V and J genes are TRBV10-1 and TRBJ2-3; D is perhaps TRBD2 (6 bases). V lost 0 bases and J lost 1, with 11 bases in between. The CDR3 extends over 16 amino acids. Germline V gene sequence: CDR1 WNHNN, CDR2 SYGVQD (reference sequence). The CDR3 sequence: CASSESTASGTDTQYF. The CDR3 DNA follows: TGCGCCAGCAGTGAGTCGACCGCTAGCGGCACAGATACGCAGTATTTT.

The genes are TRBV12-3 or TRBV12-4 and TRBJ2-3; 11 bases align to TRBD2. The CDR3 spans 14 residues. V lost 5 bases and J lost 5; bases outside the gene matches: 3. The DNA for the CDR3 is TGTGCCAGCAGTGTCACTAGCGGGGGAGATACGCAGTATTTT. This codes for CASSVTSGGDTQYF.

In its sample, this clonotype was seen a few times. The gene calls are TRBV12-3 or TRBV12-4 and TRBJ2-3; a possible D gene is TRBD1 (6 bases). CDR3 length: 15 amino acids. Deletions cut 3 bases from V and 0 bases from J, with 10 bases between. The CDR3 loop is CASSFGDTSTDTQYF. DNA of the CDR3: TGTGCCAGCAGTTTTGGGGACACTAGCACAGATACGCAGTATTTT.

This clonotype showed up just a few times. The gene calls are TRBV7-3 and TRBJ2-1, with a weak D call TRBD2 (5 bases). The V gene lost 3 bases and the J gene lost 5 bases, with 14 bases spanning the gap. Germline assignment: CDR1 SGHTA and CDR2 FQGTGA. The CDR3 sequence is 15 residues long. The CDR3 loop reads CASSLTGLLNNEQFF. The CDR3 DNA sequence: TGTGCCAGCAGCTTGACGGGGTTATTAAACAATGAGCAGTTCTTC.

This clonotype was counted between two and nine times. V gene TRBV7-9 combines with J gene TRBJ1-1; D is ambiguous. Per the germline V gene, CDR1 is SEHNR and CDR2 is FQNEAQ (reference sequence). This CDR3 contains 13 residues. With 7 bases removed from V and 3 bases from J, the gap between germline ends came to 12 bases. The CDR3 loop is CASTGIGDTEAFF. For the CDR3, the DNA is TGTGCCAGCACAGGAATCGGGGACACTGAAGCTTTCTTT.

In its sample, this clonotype was seen many times. The V call is TRBV20-1, the J call TRBJ1-2, with TRBD1 matching over 8 bases. The CDR3 loop spans 15 amino acids. V dropped 6 bases and J dropped 0; count of bases not matched to a gene: 9. Germline V gives CDR1 DFQATT, CDR2 SNEGSKA (reference sequence). CDR3 in amino acids: CSANGQGLPNYGYTF. CDR3 DNA sequence: TGCAGTGCCAATGGACAGGGCTTGCCTAACTATGGCTACACCTTC.

The chain is built from TRBV11-2 and TRBJ2-3, with TRBD2 as a possible D gene (6 bases). This CDR3 region has 12 residues. Germline-derived CDR1 and CDR2 are SGHAT and FQNNGV. Trimming cost V 5 bases and J 10 bases, with 13 bases left between them. The CDR3: CASSRPERAQYF. CDR3 nucleotides: TGTGCCAGCAGCCGGCCTGAGCGGGCGCAGTATTTT.